This T cell receptor (beta chain) was recorded in a study of cytomegalovirus exposure and HLA in healthy donors (dated by TCRdb to the late 2010s). At the level of the whole study: In an earlier analysis of 587 of the donors, around 290 Gb of sequence data and just under 120 million unique TCR beta sequences from approximately 180 million T cells were reported. About 280 gigabases of sequencing data and around 90 million unique TCR sequences made up an early release that covered 500 to 700 HLA-typed donors. Of the 300 to 500 genotyped donors, 81% were placed in the genetic ancestry cluster associated with self-reported Caucasian donors. The aim of the study was to test whether cataloging public T cell receptors could identify signatures of past pathogen exposure. The T cell repertoires of 666 subjects were profiled by immunosequencing and related to cytomegalovirus serostatus. In addition to the first cohort of 666 subjects, a separate validation cohort of 120 different subjects was used. The study combined high-throughput TCR immunosequencing, statistical association of individual TCRs with disease status, and machine learning to predict cytomegalovirus infection status. In a later analysis, previously published TCR beta repertoires from 500 to 750 donors were re-analyzed and high-resolution HLA genotyping was added so that TCR occurrence patterns could be studied. Rather than drawing on any new phenotypic data, the later analysis identified candidate immune exposures from TCR beta sequences and the way those sequences occurred across donors. An earlier analysis of some 500 of the donors used high-throughput TCR beta sequencing to judge whether each TCR beta V gene segment behaved as functional or pseudogenic. Donor age, sex, ethnicity and CMV serostatus were compiled alongside the repertoire data. A later genetic analysis used genome-wide SNP genotypes for about 65% of the 666 donors, treating that subset as a discovery cohort. All discovery cohort repertoires had been generated on a single sequencing platform. HLA typing covered class I and class II loci at four-digit resolution. Typing coverage varied by locus: 629-630 donors for A, B, C, DRB1 and DQB1; roughly 500 for DQA1; about 590 for DPA1; 450 to 480 for DPB1. About five DR-DQ haplotypes were handled as single units for association and clustering because linkage in the cohort was strong. Across some 400 genotyped donors of the cohort, an average of about 250,000 unique TCR beta nucleotide sequences per donor were sequenced, and approximately 19% of those sequences were non-productive. Paper-wide results and their limitations: According to a later analysis, TCR association rates differed among HLA loci, with DRB1 alleles showing the most associated TCRs and HLA-C alleles showing the fewest. A later analysis reported that several top co-occurrence clusters appeared linked to parvovirus B19, influenza, CMV and Epstein-Barr virus. In an earlier analysis of fewer than 750 of the donors, most TCR beta V segments were observed in productive rearrangements about 87% or about 30% of the time, broadly matching IMGT annotations. A few of the identified cytomegalovirus-associated TCR beta chains were confirmed in vitro to be specific for cytomegalovirus antigens. When HLA alleles, especially DR and DQ, strongly co-occurred, attributing TCR associations to individual alleles was difficult. The presence/absence analyses assumed that sequencing depth was roughly uniform across donors, and that assumption may not be true. Only TCR beta chains were sequenced in this cohort, and the absence of alpha or paired-chain data limited detectable features. A later analysis associated 16,951 TCR beta sequences with specific HLA alleles at a false discovery rate of 0.05. A group of highly shared sequence variants was considered likely to be a technical artifact of the sequencing pipeline. Across donors, most TCR sequences were observed very rarely, whereas some public TCRs were present in many individuals. In a later genetic analysis, a missense DCLRE1C variant was associated with V-gene and J-gene trimming of TCR beta chains, and the association was replicated in an independent cohort. Correlated functional status among segregating V segments might reflect linkage disequilibrium, but an unknown experimental factor could not be ruled out. CMV serostatus was the only immune exposure information available for the cohort. A later genetic analysis reported fewer N-insertions in productive TCRs among donors in an Asian-associated ancestry cluster than the roughly 620-donor mean. The study listed 164 TCR beta chains as associated with cytomegalovirus. A further reported finding was that TCR beta sequences accurately predicted the HLA-A and HLA-B alleles for most subjects in the first cohort. The 87-base-pair reads could not distinguish some IMGT-functional V segments, including TRBV6-2 and TRBV6-3, so those segments were excluded. Because HLA typing was missing for some donors at each locus, association tests included only the typed subset. In a later analysis, most CMV-associated TCR beta chains were found to appear HLA-restricted, with HLA associations seemingly driven largely by CMV exposure. In both the original and validation cohorts, the classifier was reported to diagnose cytomegalovirus status with high specificity and sensitivity. A later analysis found that HLA-associated TCR beta chains were more clonally expanded and had lower generation probabilities than equally common non-associated chains. Because counts were too low, roughly 18 rarely observed V segments, including chromosome 9 orphons, were left out of the earlier analysis of 587 of the donors. The authors suggested that the approach could potentially be extended to other disease states and immunological phenotypes.

The cohort consisted of hundreds of healthy bone marrow donors. At the time of sampling, all cohort members were nominally healthy, though unrecorded immune exposures were likely present. The donor was CMV seropositive and was included in the group of approximately 300 seropositive cohort members. Every donor gave a peripheral blood sample, and the peripheral blood mononuclear cells from that sample were used for TCR beta sequencing. The Qiagen DNeasy Blood Extraction Kit was used to extract genomic DNA from the blood cell samples. This clone was recorded only once. There is no known antigen for this receptor. There are no base qualities to consult, and no much larger clone falls within one base. CDR1 and CDR2 are drawn from the germline V gene (reference sequence): LNHDA, SQIVND. Including the terminal cysteine and phenylalanine, the CDR3 comprises 16 residues. Just the 48-base CDR3 DNA is kept, in frame starting at base 1. V loses 2 bases of germline sequence and J loses 4 bases, and the interval between the two ends is 15 bases.

The library was generated by the immunoSEQ multiplex PCR assay. A mixture of 60 forward primers for TCR Vbeta segments and 13 reverse primers for TCR Jbeta segments was used in the multiplex PCR. The CDR3 region of rearranged TCR beta genes was amplified from genomic DNA by a multiplex PCR assay. The Illumina HiSeq System was used to sequence the amplified TCR beta libraries as 87-base-pair reads. Per the original workflow: Across the 500 to 750 repertoires, a later analysis counted roughly 77 million unique TCR beta chains, roughly 11 million of which were shared by at least two donors. A nearest-neighbor algorithm error-corrected the raw reads and collapsed the reads into unique sequences, merging closely related sequences to remove PCR and sequencing errors. CDR3 sequences were aligned to IMGT reference sequences to assign V, D and J gene segments. Each retained sequence needed at least a six-nucleotide match to both a V gene segment and a J gene segment. Rearrangements were classified as productive when the CDR3 lacked stop codons and remained in frame with V and J, and all other rearrangements were classified as non-productive. CDR3 was defined by IMGT convention, running from the second conserved V-encoded cysteine to the conserved J-encoded phenylalanine. The earlier analysis of about 530 of the donors excluded any sequence lacking an unambiguous match to a single V gene segment. An earlier analysis of 500 to 700 of the donors classified V segments as functional when productive rearrangements were above 56.7% and as segregating when the standard deviation between donors was above 5%. A statistical classification framework was developed to diagnose cytomegalovirus status using the catalog of TCR beta chain sequences. V and J gene assignment, in a later analysis, came from comparing TCR nucleotide sequences with IMGT/GENE-DB human TR gene sequences. Using the TCRdist pipeline, a later analysis assigned CDR3 sequences along with most-parsimonious VDJ recombination scenarios. In a later analysis, every TCR beta chain was defined by the combination of its CDR3 amino acid sequence and its V-gene family, and reads without a unique V-gene family were dropped. A later analysis removed 550 to 700 highly shared, low-generation-probability nucleotide sequences to deal with suspected cross-contamination and a sequencing artifact. For each public chain, a later analysis derived a clonal expansion index from normalized ranks of inferred template counts within each repertoire. A later analysis computed generation probabilities with a VDJ recombination model fitted to out-of-frame rearrangements, and checked the results against IGoR. In a later analysis, hypergeometric tests were used to score TCR-TCR, TCR-HLA and TCR-CMV co-occurrence, with a repertoire-size bias correction applied to TCR pairs. In a later analysis, false discovery rates were estimated by permuting HLA or CMV assignments 20 times. In a later analysis, co-occurring TCRs were grouped with DBSCAN, and TCRdist sequence similarity was added when clustering was performed within HLA-allele-positive subsets. Co-occurrence clustering excluded repertoires with fewer than 30,000 or more than 120,000 public chains, plus five with anomalous nucleotide sharing. Imported from immuneACCESS, the table was reduced by TCRdb to in-frame sequences with V and J called. These copies leave out some clones; in studies compared against another copy, an unresolved V gene accounts for under half, and the cause of the remainder is not known. The V and J calls and clone size are taken from that table; D and trimming were inferred from the DNA. For this sample the table gives roughly 190,000 clones, of which roughly four fifths were detected only once. The top ten clonotypes cover 10% of the sample.

The sequence is built from TRBV19 and TRBJ1-3; the D gene is unclear. Specimen: PBMCs. This clonotype was sampled from a woman aged 50 to 60 in good health and CMV-seropositive. Here is the DNA: TGTGCCAGTAGTATAAGGGAGACGGCTGCCGGAAACACCATATATTTT. Translated, it gives CASSIRETAAGNTIYF.